One sample yielded the 22 T cell receptor beta chains listed below, sequenced in a study of blood T cell repertoires in COVID-19. The repertoire was sequenced with immunoSEQ multiplex PCR; TCRdb's copy has only in-frame clones and lacks some. The data show 130,000 or so clones, around 86% seen once. Sequenced input: PBMCs or T cells enriched from blood (not recorded which). The receptors come from a man between 25 and 39 years old who had recovered from COVID-19.

This clone was seen a few times. V is TRBV14 and J is TRBJ1-3, with D perhaps TRBD1 (5 bases). From germline, CDR1 is SGHDN and CDR2 FVKESK. V was clipped by 4 bases and J by 1 base, with 8 bases between them. The CDR3 runs 14 residues. The CDR3 protein is CASSLQGSGNTIYF. CDR3 bases: TGTGCCAGCAGCCTTCAGGGATCTGGAAACACCATATATTTT.

The chain recombines TRBV24-1 with TRBJ2-5; D not certain. V gave up 1 base and J gave up 5 bases, with 4 bases separating them. CDR3 length: 12 residues. Per the germline V gene, CDR1 is KGHDR and CDR2 is SFDVKD. The CDR3 protein is CATSDFGETQYF. CDR3 nucleotides: TGTGCCACCAGTGATTTCGGGGAGACCCAGTACTTC.

The V and J genes are TRBV6-5 and TRBJ1-2, with TRBD1 matching 10 bases. Germline CDR1 MNHEY, CDR2 SVGAGI. The J segment lost 6 bases and the V segment lost 8 bases, leaving 0 bases of the junction unmatched. The CDR3 is made up of 11 amino acids. The CDR3 reads CASGTGDGYTF. The CDR3 nucleotides read TGTGCCAGCGGGACAGGGGATGGCTACACCTTC.

The chain employs TRBV27 and TRBJ2-2, with 8 bases lining up with TRBD1. The V gene's germline CDR1 is MNHEY and CDR2 SMNVEV (reference sequence). With 4 bases clipped from V and 6 bases from J, the junction kept 16 bases outside the gene matches. The CDR3 totals 18 residues. CDR3 sequence reads: CASSSRTGNGNSAGELFF. In DNA, the CDR3 is TGTGCCAGCAGTTCGAGGACAGGGAACGGGAACAGCGCCGGGGAGCTGTTTTTT.

The chain joins TRBV6-5 to TRBJ1-1; D possibly corresponds to TRBD1 (6 bases). The length of the CDR3 is 14 residues. Germline V gene lookup returns CDR1 MNHEY and CDR2 SVGAGI. This CDR3 is CALLAGAMNTEAFF. The CDR3 region has the DNA TGTGCTCTCCTTGCGGGGGCCATGAACACTGAAGCTTTCTTT.

V gene TRBV6-5 combines with J gene TRBJ2-1; 9 nucleotides agree with TRBD1. The V and J ends lost 5 bases and 7 bases, in that order; junction bases with no gene match: 9. Germline CDR1 MNHEY, CDR2 SVGAGI. The CDR3 is 15 residues long. The CDR3 loop is CASSNTGGVENEQFF. CDR3 in DNA: TGTGCCAGCAGTAACACAGGGGGCGTAGAAAATGAGCAGTTCTTC.

The chain couples TRBV14 to TRBJ2-7, with 10 bases aligning to TRBD2. CDR1 is SGHDN, CDR2 FVKESK, per germline. Trimming removed 5 bases from V and 4 bases from J; junction bases left unmatched: 5. The CDR3 loop spans 14 amino acids. The CDR3 DNA reads as TGTGCCAGCAGCTCAGGACTAGCGGCATACGAGCAGTACTTC. It codes for CASSSGLAAYEQYF.

The rearrangement uses TRBV7-3 and TRBJ2-7; TRBD1 aligns across 9 bases. The CDR3 is 14 amino acids. The germline gives CDR1 SGHTA, CDR2 FQGTGA. V trimming: 4 bases; J trimming: 3 bases; junction bases outside the gene matches: 4. CDR3 nucleotides: TGTGCCAGCAGCTCCCCGGGACAGGGCTACGAGCAGTACTTC. Translated, it gives CASSSPGQGYEQYF.

The chain employs TRBV30 and TRBJ2-1, with TRBD1 identical over 8 bases. Trimming at V came to 1 base and at J to 3 bases, leaving 2 bases not matched to a gene. Germline CDR1 GTSNPN, CDR2 SVGIG (reference sequence). The CDR3 is 14 residues long. The chain's CDR3 is CAWSGDRGYNEQFF. The CDR3 DNA sequence: TGTGCCTGGAGTGGAGACAGGGGCTACAATGAGCAGTTCTTC. The full variable domain, completed using reference TRBV30 and TRBJ2-1, is SQTIHQWPATLVQPVGSPLSLECTVEGTSNPNLYWYRQAAGRGLQLLFYSVGIGQISSEVPQNLSASRPQDRQFILSSKKLLLSDSGFYLCAWSGDRGYNEQFFGPGTRLTVL.

This chain connects TRBV7-8 to TRBJ1-4, with D maybe TRBD1 (5 bases). CDR1 SGHVS and CDR2 FQNEAQ come from the germline V gene. Trimming took off 4 bases at V and 7 bases at J, with 19 bases between the two ends. This CDR3 has 16 residues. CDR3 in amino acids: CASSSGPQREGEKLFF. For the CDR3, the DNA is TGTGCCAGCAGCTCGGGACCCCAAAGGGAGGGTGAAAAACTGTTTTTT.

The chain carries TRBV2 and TRBJ1-6, with a weak D call TRBD1 (5 bases). The CDR3 is 13 residues long. V was cut by 10 bases and J by 9 bases, with 16 bases left in between. The V gene's germline CDR1 is SNHLY and CDR2 FYNNEI. DNA of the CDR3: TGTGCCACCCGGGGGACGGGATCTTCACCCCTCCACTTT. Protein product: CATRGTGSSPLHF. The variable domain in full, with the rest retrieved from reference TRBV2 and TRBJ1-6, is EPEVTQTPSHQVTQMGQEVILRCVPISNHLYFYWYRQILGQKVEFLVSFYNNEISEKSEIFDDQFSVERPDGSNFTLKIRSTKLEDSAMYFCATRGTGSSPLHFGNGTRLTVT.

This clone showed up just once. V usage is TRBV7-6 and J usage is TRBJ2-2; TRBD1 matches 7 bases. With 1 base clipped from V and 7 bases from J, the junction kept 6 bases outside the gene matches. The germline gives CDR1 SGHVS, CDR2 FNYEAQ. The CDR3 totals 15 residues. The CDR3 nucleotides read TGTGCCAGCAGCTTAGTTACAGGGGCCGGCGGGGAGCTGTTTTTT. Amino acids: CASSLVTGAGGELFF. Supplemented by reference TRBV7-6 and TRBJ2-2, the full variable domain reads GAGVSQSPRYKVTKRGQDVALRCDPISGHVSLYWYRQALGQGPEFLTYFNYEAQQDKSGLPNDRFSAERPEGSISTLTIQRTEQRDSAMYRCASSLVTGAGGELFFGEGSRLTVL.

The chain has TRBV10-1 and TRBJ2-1; 9 bases line up with TRBD2. CDR1 is WNHNN and CDR2 is SYGVQD in the germline V gene (reference sequence). This CDR3 region has 15 residues. V dropped 0 bases and J dropped 13; count of bases not matched to a gene: 10. The CDR3 region has the DNA TGCGCCAGCAGTGAGTCGAGGCTAGCGGGAACAAATCAGTTCTTC. It yields the protein CASSESRLAGTNQFF.

The rearrangement joins TRBV7-6 to TRBJ2-1, with TRBD1 identical over 7 bases. The CDR3 is 11 amino acids. Germline trimming cut 8 bases from V and 6 bases from J; bases unmatched to any gene: 1. Germline CDR1 reads SGHVS; CDR2 reads FNYEAQ. The CDR3 DNA is TGTGCCAGCGGGACAGTCAATGAGCAGTTCTTC. This gives the protein CASGTVNEQFF.

The rearrangement joins TRBV24-1 to TRBJ2-3, with 10 bases aligning to TRBD2. The CDR3 sequence is 13 residues long. Germline V gene lookup returns CDR1 KGHDR and CDR2 SFDVKD. With V trimmed by 9 bases and J by 3 bases, 2 bases remained unmatched. Written as DNA, the CDR3 is TGTGCCACCGGACTAGCGGAAACAGATACGCAGTATTTT. Translation gives CATGLAETDTQYF.

The chain carries TRBV6-4 and TRBJ2-4; no firm D call. V was trimmed by 2 bases and J by 7 bases, leaving 9 bases between them. The CDR3 spans 13 residues. Germline values: CDR1 MRHNA, CDR2 SNTAGT. CDR3 residues: CASSDQPGNIQYF. CDR3 nucleotides: TGTGCCAGCAGTGACCAGCCCGGGAACATTCAGTACTTC.

The chain recombines TRBV10-2 with TRBJ2-7; D not resolved. The CDR3 consists of 12 residues. CDR1 and CDR2 from the germline V gene are WSHSY and SAAADI. Trimming took 2 bases from V and 6 from J, leaving 8 bases between them. The CDR3 spells CASSERVGEQYF. The CDR3 DNA sequence: TGCGCCAGCAGTGAGCGGGTGGGCGAGCAGTACTTC.

V and J are TRBV7-8 and TRBJ1-4; possibly TRBD1 for D (6 bases). Trimming pared 6 bases from V and 0 bases from J, leaving 26 bases between. The CDR3 has 20 residues. Germline V gene sequence: CDR1 SGHVS, CDR2 FQNEAQ. The CDR3 DNA reads TGTGCCAGCAGTCCAGCTTGGATGGGAGACAGGATCACAACTAATGAAAAACTGTTTTTT. It yields the protein CASSPAWMGDRITTNEKLFF.

The gene calls are TRBV19 and TRBJ1-5, with D uncertain. Trimming removed 3 bases from V and 7 bases from J, with 10 bases in between. The CDR3 consists of 13 residues. Germline V gene sequence: CDR1 LNHDA, CDR2 SQIVND (reference sequence). The CDR3 spells CASSIGSGQPQHF. In DNA, the CDR3 is TGTGCCAGTAGTATTGGGTCGGGGCAGCCCCAGCATTTT. Combining the CDR3 with reference TRBV19 and TRBJ1-5 gives the whole variable domain DGGITQSPKYLFRKEGQNVTLSCEQNLNHDAMYWYRQDPGQGLRLIYYSQIVNDFQKGDIAEGYSVSREKKESFPLTVTSAQKNPTAFYLCASSIGSGQPQHFGDGTRLSIL.

This rearrangement joins TRBV27 to TRBJ2-7, with 7 bases fitting TRBD1. The CDR3 loop spans 14 amino acids. CDR1 MNHEY and CDR2 SMNVEV come from the germline V gene (reference sequence). Germline trimming cut 4 bases from V and 4 bases from J; bases unmatched to any gene: 7. CDR3 amino acids: CASSSPGQSYEQYF. As DNA, the CDR3 is TGTGCCAGCAGTTCACCGGGACAGAGTTACGAGCAGTACTTC.

This clone was seen a single time. This chain uses TRBV14 with TRBJ2-7; D not resolved. This CDR3 spans 14 amino acids. Germline CDR1 reads SGHDN; CDR2 reads FVKESK. V was trimmed by 3 bases and J by 3 bases, leaving 12 bases between them. The CDR3 coding sequence is TGTGCCAGCAGCCAGAATATCAGGCTCTACGAGCAGTACTTC. This translates into CASSQNIRLYEQYF.

V is TRBV18 and J is TRBJ2-7; 9 bases match TRBD1. CDR1 is KGHSH and CDR2 is LQKENI in the germline V gene. The J segment lost 7 bases and the V segment lost 2 bases, leaving 12 bases of the junction unmatched. The CDR3 runs 16 residues. The CDR3 spells CASSPSLDRGAKEQYF. The CDR3 DNA is TGTGCCAGCTCACCAAGCCTCGACAGGGGGGCGAAGGAGCAGTACTTC.